What follows describes a single T cell receptor beta chain. What antigen it recognizes has not been identified. Base qualities were left out, and no much larger clone turns up one base away. Systemically healthy Caucasian individuals from Russia, around 38 in total and aged roughly 6 to 95 years, were included as donors. About 10 milliliters of peripheral blood were drawn from each donor into EDTA-treated Vacutainer tubes. PBMCs were isolated by Ficoll-Paque density-gradient centrifugation, with at least 6 million obtained per sample. Total RNA was extracted from PBMCs with Trizol reagent, with at least 5 micrograms obtained per sample. For every donor, flow cytometry on a PBMC aliquot measured the percentage of naive CD45RAhigh/CD27high T cells. V and J are trimmed by 4 bases and 9 bases, and the gene matches miss 4 bases of the junction. In the germline V gene (reference sequence), CDR1 corresponds to LNHDA and CDR2 to SQIVND. The CDR3 goes from the cysteine to the phenylalanine over 13 residues. CDR3 DNA is the only sequence kept; it has 39 bases, read in frame from the first base.

The data stem from a study of blood T cells in healthy people across ages (dated by TCRdb to between 2014 and 2017). Regarding the research as a whole: In model experiments, template switching captured about one uniquely barcoded TCR beta cDNA molecule for every two T cells. To track age-related changes in TCR beta repertoire diversity, the study relied on deep sequencing normalized with unique cDNA molecular identifiers. The donors were divided into four age groups: young (average around 15 years), middle-aged (over 35), aged (about 61) and long-lived (approximately 74). To avoid experimental bias, donors of different ages were randomly spread across the sequencing lanes. Using the same blood draw, the study looked at two additional independent replicas of 1 million unique cDNA reads for two donors, one aged 18 to 30 and the other aged 80 or older.

The library was prepared using 5' RACE. The sample was run on an Illumina HiSeq 2500. A second about 6 to 11 cycle PCR used a sample-barcoded 5' primer and a J-beta primer mix. A unique molecular identifier was introduced onto each TCR beta cDNA molecule by a template-switch 5' adaptor carrying 12 random nucleotides. Each sample yielded at least 2.5 million CDR3-containing paired-end reads. First-strand cDNA was synthesized from all RNA with the Mint cDNA synthesis kit, primed by a TRBC-specific oligonucleotide. After uracil-DNA glycosylase treatment, a first 18-cycle PCR used universal primers M1SS and BC2_uni_R on all cDNA. The study's own analysis went as follows. Each sample was normalized by randomly selecting 1 million high-quality reads, each carrying a distinct molecular identifier. Instead of being binned into consensus sequences, reads that shared molecular identifiers were thrown out. MiTCR, run with a Q25 quality threshold and the strictest error-elimination algorithm, handled CDR3 identification, clonotype clustering and error correction. A nonparametric unseen species model using Euler transformation provided a lower-bound estimate of total TCR beta diversity. TCRdb passed the public sequencing reads through fastp at Q25 and MiXCR, retaining productive beta sequences. Each entry is one CDR3 protein sequence, shown with its most common DNA and genes. TCRdb, not the original authors, processed these V and J calls. The sample table records around 1,500,000 distinct CDR3 sequences; about 30% of these occur just once. The ten top clones hold about 7.7% of the sample.

Study-wide findings and limitations: Estimates of total diversity from one million sequenced T cells were regarded as lower bounds and underestimates. Compared with the aged group, the long-lived group had more naive CD4+ T cells, fewer expanded clones and increased TCR diversity, suggesting age selection. Observed TCR beta diversity per million T cells fell roughly linearly with age, and a significant reduction was already apparent by age around 40. Bulk unsorted PBMC profiling prevented conclusive comparison of naive and antigen-experienced compartments. There was a strong correlation between observed TCR beta diversity and the percentage of naive T cells measured by flow cytometry. The CMV infection status of donors was not known, potentially confounding age-related changes in expanded clonotypes.

This chain joins TRBV19 to TRBJ2-1; 9 of the junction bases match TRBD1. The sequenced material came from blood. This receptor was identified in a woman between 25 and 40 years old in good health. The encoded CDR3 is CASSRRTGVEQFF. Here is the DNA: TGTGCCAGTAGTAGACGGACAGGGGTTGAGCAGTTCTTC.